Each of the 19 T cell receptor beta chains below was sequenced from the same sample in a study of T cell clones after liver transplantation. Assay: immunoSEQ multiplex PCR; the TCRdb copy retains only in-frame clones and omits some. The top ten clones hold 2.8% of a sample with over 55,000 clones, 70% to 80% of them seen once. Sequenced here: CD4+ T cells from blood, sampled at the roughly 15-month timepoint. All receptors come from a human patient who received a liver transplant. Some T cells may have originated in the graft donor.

CDR3 nucleotides: TGTGCCAGCAGTCTATCCGGACAGGGATATCAAGAGACCCAGTACTTC. Its translation: CASSLSGQGYQETQYF. V usage is TRBV28 and J usage is TRBJ2-5; TRBD1 matches at 8 bases. The CDR3 sequence is 16 residues long. Germline V CDR1 and CDR2: MDHEN, SYDVKM. The ends lost 5 bases at V and 2 bases at J; junction bases unmatched: 10. The full variable domain, completed using reference TRBV28 and TRBJ2-5, is DVKVTQSSRYLVKRTGEKVFLECVQDMDHENMFWYRQDPGLGLRLIYFSYDVKMKEKGDIPEGYSVSREKKERFSLILESASTNQTSMYLCASSLSGQGYQETQYFGPGTRLLVL.

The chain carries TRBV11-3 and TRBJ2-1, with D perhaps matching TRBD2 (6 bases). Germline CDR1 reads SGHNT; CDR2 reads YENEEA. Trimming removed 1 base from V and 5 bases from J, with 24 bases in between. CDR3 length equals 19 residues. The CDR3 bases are TGTGCCAGCAGCTTAGCGGAGGGGTTTCTTTGGGAGAGTCACAATGAGCAGTTCTTC. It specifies CASSLAEGFLWESHNEQFF.

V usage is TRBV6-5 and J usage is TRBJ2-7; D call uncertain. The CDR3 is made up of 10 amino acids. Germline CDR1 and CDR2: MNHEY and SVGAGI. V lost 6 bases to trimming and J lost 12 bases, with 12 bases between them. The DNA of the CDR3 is TGTGCCAGCAGGGGAAAGACCCGGTACTTC. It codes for CASRGKTRYF.

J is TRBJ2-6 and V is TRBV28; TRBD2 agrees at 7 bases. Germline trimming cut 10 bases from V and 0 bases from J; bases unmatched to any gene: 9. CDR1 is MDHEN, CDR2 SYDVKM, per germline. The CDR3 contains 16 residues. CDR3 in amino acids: CATDGGTHSGANVLTF. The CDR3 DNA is TGTGCCACCGACGGGGGGACCCACTCTGGGGCCAACGTCCTGACTTTC.

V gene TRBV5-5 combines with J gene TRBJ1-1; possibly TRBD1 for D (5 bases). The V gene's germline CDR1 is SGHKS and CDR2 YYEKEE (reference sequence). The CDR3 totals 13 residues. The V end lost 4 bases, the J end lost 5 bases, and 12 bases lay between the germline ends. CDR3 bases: TGTGCCAGCAGCGGGGGAGGAAGAACTGAAGCTTTCTTT. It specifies CASSGGGRTEAFF.

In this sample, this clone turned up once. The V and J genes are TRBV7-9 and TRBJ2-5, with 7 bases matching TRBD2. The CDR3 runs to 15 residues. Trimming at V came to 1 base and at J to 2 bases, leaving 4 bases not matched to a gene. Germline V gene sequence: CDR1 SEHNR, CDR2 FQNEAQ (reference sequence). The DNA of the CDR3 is TGTGCCAGCAGCTTAGATGCGGGAGAGCAAGAGACCCAGTACTTC. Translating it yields CASSLDAGEQETQYF.

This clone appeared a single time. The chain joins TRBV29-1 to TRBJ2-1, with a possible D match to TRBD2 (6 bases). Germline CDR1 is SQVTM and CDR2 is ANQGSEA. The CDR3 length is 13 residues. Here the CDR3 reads CRVGGSSYNEQFF. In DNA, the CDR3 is TGCAGGGTCGGGGGAAGCTCCTACAATGAGCAGTTCTTC.

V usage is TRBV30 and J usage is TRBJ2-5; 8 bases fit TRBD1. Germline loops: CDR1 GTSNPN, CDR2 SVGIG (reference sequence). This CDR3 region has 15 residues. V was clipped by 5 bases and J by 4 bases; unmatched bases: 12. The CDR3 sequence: CAWVPAGGTGETQYF. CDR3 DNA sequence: TGTGCCTGGGTTCCGGCAGGGGGCACTGGAGAGACCCAGTACTTC.

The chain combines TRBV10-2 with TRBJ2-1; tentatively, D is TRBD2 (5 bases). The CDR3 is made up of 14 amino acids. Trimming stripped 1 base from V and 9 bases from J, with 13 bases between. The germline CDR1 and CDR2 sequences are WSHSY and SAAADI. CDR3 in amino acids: CASSELVTTTEQFF. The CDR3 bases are TGCGCCAGCAGTGAGTTAGTGACTACTACTGAGCAGTTCTTC.

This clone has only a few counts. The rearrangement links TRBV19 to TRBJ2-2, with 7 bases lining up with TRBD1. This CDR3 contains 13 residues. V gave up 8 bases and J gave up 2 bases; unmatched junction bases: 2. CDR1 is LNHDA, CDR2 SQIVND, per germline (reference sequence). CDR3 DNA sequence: TGTGCCAGTGGGACAGTTAACACCGGGGAGCTGTTTTTT. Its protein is CASGTVNTGELFF.

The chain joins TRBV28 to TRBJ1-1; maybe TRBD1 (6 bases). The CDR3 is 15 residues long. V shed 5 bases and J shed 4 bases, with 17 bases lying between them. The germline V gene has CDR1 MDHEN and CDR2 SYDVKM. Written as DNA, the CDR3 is TGTGCCAGCAGTCACTTAGGGGGGGCAAGCACTGAAGCTTTCTTT. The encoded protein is CASSHLGGASTEAFF.

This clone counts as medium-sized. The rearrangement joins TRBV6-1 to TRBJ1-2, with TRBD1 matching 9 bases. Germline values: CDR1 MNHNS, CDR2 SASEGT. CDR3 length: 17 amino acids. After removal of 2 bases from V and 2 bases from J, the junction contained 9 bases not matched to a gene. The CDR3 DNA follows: TGTGCCAGCAGTGAAAGTTTCGGGACAGGGCTGAACTATGGCTACACCTTC. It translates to CASSESFGTGLNYGYTF.

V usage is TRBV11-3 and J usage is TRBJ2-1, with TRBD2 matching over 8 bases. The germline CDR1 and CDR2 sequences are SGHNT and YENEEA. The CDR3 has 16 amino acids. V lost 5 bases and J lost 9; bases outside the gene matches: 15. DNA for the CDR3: TGTGCCAGCAGCCCCGCCGGGGTAGCGGGAATGGGTGAGCAGTTCTTC. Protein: CASSPAGVAGMGEQFF. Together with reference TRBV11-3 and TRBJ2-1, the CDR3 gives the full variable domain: EAGVVQSPRYKIIEKKQPVAFWCNPISGHNTLYWYLQNLGQGPELLIRYENEEAVDDSQLPKDRFSAERLKGVDSTLKIQPAELGDSAVYLCASSPAGVAGMGEQFFGPGTRLTVL.

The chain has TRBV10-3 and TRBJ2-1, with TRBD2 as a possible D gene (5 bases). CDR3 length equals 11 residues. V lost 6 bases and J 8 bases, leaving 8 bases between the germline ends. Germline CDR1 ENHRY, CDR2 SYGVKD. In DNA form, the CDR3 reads TGTGCCATCAGGGTGGGAGATGAGCAGTTCTTC. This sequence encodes CAIRVGDEQFF.

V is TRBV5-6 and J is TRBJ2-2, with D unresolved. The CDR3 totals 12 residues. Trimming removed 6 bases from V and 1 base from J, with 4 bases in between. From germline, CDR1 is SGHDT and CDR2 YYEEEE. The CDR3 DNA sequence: TGTGCCAGCACAAGGAACACCGGGGAGCTGTTTTTT. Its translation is CASTRNTGELFF.

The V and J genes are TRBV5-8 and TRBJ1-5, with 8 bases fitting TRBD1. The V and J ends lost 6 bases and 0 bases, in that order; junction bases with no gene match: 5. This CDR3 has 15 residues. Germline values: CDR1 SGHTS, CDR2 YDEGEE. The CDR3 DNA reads TGTGCCAGCATCCGACAGGGGTATAGCAATCAGCCCCAGCATTTT. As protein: CASIRQGYSNQPQHF. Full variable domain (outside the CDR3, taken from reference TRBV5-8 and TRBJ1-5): EAGVTQSPTHLIKTRGQQATLRCSPISGHTSVYWYQQALGLGLQFLLWYDEGEERNRGNFPPRFSGRQFPNYSSELNVNALELEDSALYLCASIRQGYSNQPQHFGDGTRLSIL.

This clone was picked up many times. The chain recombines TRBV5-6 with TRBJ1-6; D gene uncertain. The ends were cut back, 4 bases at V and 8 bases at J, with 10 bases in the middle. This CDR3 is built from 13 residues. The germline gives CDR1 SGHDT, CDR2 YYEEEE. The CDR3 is CASSLSWDSPLHF. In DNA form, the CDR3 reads TGTGCCAGCAGCCTCAGCTGGGATTCACCCCTCCACTTT.

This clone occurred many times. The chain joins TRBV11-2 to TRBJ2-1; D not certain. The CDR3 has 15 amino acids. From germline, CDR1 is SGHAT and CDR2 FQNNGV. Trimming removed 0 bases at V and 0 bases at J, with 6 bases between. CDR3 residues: CASSLDRSSYNEQFF. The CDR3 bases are TGTGCCAGCAGCTTAGATAGGAGCTCCTACAATGAGCAGTTCTTC.

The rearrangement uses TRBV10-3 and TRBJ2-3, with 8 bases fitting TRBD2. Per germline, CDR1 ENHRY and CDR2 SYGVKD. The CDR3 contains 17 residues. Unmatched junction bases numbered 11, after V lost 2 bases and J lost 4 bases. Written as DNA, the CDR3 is TGTGCCATCAGTGAGCTCCTGGGGAGCGGGAGTGCAGATACGCAGTATTTT. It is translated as CAISELLGSGSADTQYF.